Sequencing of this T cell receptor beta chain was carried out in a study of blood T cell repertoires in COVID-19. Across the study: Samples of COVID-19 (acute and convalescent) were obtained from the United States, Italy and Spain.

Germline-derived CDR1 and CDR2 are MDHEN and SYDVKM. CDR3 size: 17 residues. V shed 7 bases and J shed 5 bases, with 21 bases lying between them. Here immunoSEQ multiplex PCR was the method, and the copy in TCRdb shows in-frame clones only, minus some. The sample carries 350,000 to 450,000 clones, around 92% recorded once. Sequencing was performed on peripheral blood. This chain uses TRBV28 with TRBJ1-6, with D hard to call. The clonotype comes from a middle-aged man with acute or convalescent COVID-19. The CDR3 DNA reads TGTGCCAGCACAGATAAGTGGTTGGGCAGGAATAATTCACCCCTCCACTTT. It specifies CASTDKWLGRNNSPLHF.